A single count supports the clone carrying this T cell receptor beta chain. This sample was included in a study of shared clonotypes between healthy human individuals. TCRdb's copy holds only in-frame clones and misses some; the assay was immunoSEQ multiplex PCR. The table lists roughly 680,000 clones, roughly 72% of them singletons. The germline gives CDR1 LNHDA, CDR2 SQIVND (reference sequence). This CDR3 contains 16 residues. Trimming stripped 1 base from V and 3 bases from J, with 13 bases between. V gene TRBV19 combines with J gene TRBJ1-5; D not certain. This receptor was taken from a woman aged 30 to 39 in good health. Specimen: memory CD4+ T cells sorted from blood. The subset here: CD45RA-negative fraction. The CDR3 reads CASSIGIGRDNQPQHF. DNA of the CDR3: TGTGCCAGTAGTATAGGGATTGGCAGAGACAATCAGCCCCAGCATTTT.